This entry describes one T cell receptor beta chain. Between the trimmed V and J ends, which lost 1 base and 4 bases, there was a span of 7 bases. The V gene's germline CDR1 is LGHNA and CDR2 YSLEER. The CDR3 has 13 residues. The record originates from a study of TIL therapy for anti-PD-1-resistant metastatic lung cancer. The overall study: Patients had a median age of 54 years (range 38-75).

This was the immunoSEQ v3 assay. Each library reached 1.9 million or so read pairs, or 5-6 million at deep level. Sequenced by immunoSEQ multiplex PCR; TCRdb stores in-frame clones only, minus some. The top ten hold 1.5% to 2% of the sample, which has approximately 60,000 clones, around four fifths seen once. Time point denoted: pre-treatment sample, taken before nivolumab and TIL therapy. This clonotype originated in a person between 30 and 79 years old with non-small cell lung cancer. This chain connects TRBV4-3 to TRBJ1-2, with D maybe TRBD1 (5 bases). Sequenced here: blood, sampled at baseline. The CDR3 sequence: CASSQATGYGYTF. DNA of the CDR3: TGCGCCAGCAGCCAAGCCACAGGCTATGGCTACACCTTC.